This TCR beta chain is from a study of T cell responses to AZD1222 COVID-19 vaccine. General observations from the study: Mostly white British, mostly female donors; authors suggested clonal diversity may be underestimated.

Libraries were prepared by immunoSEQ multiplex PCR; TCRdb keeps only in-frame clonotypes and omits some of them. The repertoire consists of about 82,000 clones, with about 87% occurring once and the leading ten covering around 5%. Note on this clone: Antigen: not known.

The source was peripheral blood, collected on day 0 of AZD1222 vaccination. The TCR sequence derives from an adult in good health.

The CDR3, as DNA: TGTGCCACCGGGGGAGTGGCTCAGCCCCAGCATTTT. This gives the protein CATGGVAQPQHF. This chain uses TRBV15 with TRBJ1-5; perhaps TRBD1 as D (5 bases). The germline V gene has CDR1 LNHNV and CDR2 YYDKDF (reference sequence). This CDR3 is 12 amino acids long. V lost 8 bases and J lost 6, with 11 bases in between. The full variable domain, rest sourced from reference TRBV15 and TRBJ1-5, is DAMVIQNPRYQVTQFGKPVTLSCSQTLNHNVMYWYQQKSSQAPKLLFHYYDKDFNNEADTPDNFQSRRPNTSFCFLDIRSPGLGDTAMYLCATGGVAQPQHFGDGTRLSIL.